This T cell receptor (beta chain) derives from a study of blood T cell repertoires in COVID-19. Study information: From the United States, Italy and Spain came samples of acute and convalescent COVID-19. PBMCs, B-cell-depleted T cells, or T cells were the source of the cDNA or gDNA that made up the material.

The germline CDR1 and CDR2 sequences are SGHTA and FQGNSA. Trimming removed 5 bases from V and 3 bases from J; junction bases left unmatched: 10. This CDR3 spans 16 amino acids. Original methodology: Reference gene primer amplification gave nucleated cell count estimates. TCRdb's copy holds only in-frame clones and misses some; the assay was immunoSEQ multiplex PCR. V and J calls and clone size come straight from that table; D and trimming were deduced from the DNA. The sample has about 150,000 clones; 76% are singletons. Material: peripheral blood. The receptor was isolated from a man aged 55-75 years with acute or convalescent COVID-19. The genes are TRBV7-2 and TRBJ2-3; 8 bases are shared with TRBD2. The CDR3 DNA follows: TGTGCCAGCAGCCTCTCGGTAGCGGGATTGACAGATACGCAGTATTTT. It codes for CASSLSVAGLTDTQYF.